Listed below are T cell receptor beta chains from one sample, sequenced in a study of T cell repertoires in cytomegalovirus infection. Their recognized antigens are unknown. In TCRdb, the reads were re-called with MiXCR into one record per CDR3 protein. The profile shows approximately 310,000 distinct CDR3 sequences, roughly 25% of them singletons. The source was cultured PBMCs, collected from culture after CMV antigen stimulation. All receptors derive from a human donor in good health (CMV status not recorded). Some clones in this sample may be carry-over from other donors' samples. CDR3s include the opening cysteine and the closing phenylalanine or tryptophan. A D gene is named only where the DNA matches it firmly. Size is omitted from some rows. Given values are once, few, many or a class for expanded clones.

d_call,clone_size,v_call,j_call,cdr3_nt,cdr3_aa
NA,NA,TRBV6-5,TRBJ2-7,TGTGCCAGCAGTTACGCGGACAGAGCCTACGAGCAGTACTTC,CASSYADRAYEQYF
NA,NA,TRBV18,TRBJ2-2,TGTGCCAGCTCACCAGATCGGGGCACCGGGGAGCTGTTTTTT,CASSPDRGTGELFF
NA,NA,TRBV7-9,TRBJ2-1,TGTGCCAGCAGCTCCCCTCGAGGGAGCTCCTACAATGAGCAGTTCTTC,CASSSPRGSSYNEQFF
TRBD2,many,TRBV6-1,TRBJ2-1,TGTGCCAGCAGCCTGGGACTACTAGGTTATAATGAGCAGTTCTTC,CASSLGLLGYNEQFF
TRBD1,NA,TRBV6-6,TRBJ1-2,TGTGCCAGCAGGCAAAACAGGGGCACCTATGGCTACACCTTC,CASRQNRGTYGYTF
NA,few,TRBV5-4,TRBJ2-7,TGTGCCAGCAGCTTGGGGGTTGGAGGACAGAAGAGGAACGAGCAGTACTTC,CASSLGVGGQKRNEQYF
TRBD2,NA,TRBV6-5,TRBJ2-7,TGTGCCAGCAGGGAGACTAGCGGGTACTACGAGCAGTACTTC,CASRETSGYYEQYF
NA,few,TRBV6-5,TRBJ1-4,TGTGCCAGCAGCATAATGGGACTCCCAGGGGAAAAACTGTTTTTT,CASSIMGLPGEKLFF
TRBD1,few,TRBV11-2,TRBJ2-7,TGTGCCAGCAGCTTCACAGGGGATGGCGAGCAGTACTTC,CASSFTGDGEQYF
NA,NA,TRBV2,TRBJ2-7,TGTGCCAGCAGTGAAGCTGCAGCGTACGAGCAGTACTTC,CASSEAAAYEQYF
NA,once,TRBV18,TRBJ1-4,TGTGCCAGCTCACCACCGGGGGATGGGAATGAAAAACTGTTTTTT,CASSPPGDGNEKLFF
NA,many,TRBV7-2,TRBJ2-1,TGTGCCAGCAGCTTTTTCACTCTCTGGAAAAGTGAAGCCAATGAGCAGTTCTTC,CASSFFTLWKSEANEQFF
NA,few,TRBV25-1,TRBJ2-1,TGTGCCACCACACCGGACCCGACCAACTACAATGAGCAGTTCTTC,CATTPDPTNYNEQFF
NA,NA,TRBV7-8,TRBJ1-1,TGTGCCAGCAGCACGGCAAGGGAGAACACTGAAGCTTTCTTT,CASSTARENTEAFF
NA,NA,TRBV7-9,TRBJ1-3,TGTGCCAGCAGCACGGACTGGGCTGGAAACACCATATATTTT,CASSTDWAGNTIYF
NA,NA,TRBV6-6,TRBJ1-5,TGTGCCAGCAGTTACTCACAAGGAAGTCAGCCCCAGCATTTT,CASSYSQGSQPQHF
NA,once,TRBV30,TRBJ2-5,TGTGCCTGGACTGGGGCTGAGACCCAGTACTTC,CAWTGAETQYF
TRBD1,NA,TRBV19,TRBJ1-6,TGTGCCAGTAGGGGGCAGGGGGAAAATTCACCCCTCCACTTT,CASRGQGENSPLHF
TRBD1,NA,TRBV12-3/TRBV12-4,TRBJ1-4,TGTGCCAGCAGTCCCAGGGGGTCAGAATATGAAAAACTGTTTTTT,CASSPRGSEYEKLFF
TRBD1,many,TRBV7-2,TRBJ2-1,TGTGCCAGCAGCGCACAGGGGGCGGGAAATGAGCAGTTCTTC,CASSAQGAGNEQFF
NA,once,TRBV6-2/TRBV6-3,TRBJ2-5,TGTGCCAGCACGGGAGCCAGACTAGAGACCCAGTACTTC,CASTGARLETQYF
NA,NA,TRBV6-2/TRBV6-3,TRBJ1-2,TGTGCCAGCAGTTATTCCCGTACTGGCTATGGCTACACCTTC,CASSYSRTGYGYTF
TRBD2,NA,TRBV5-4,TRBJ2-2,TGTGCCAGCAGTTCGACTAGCGGGAGTATTAGTTCCGGGGAGCTGTTTTTT,CASSSTSGSISSGELFF
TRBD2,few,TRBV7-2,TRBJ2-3,TGTGCCAGCAGCTTACTCTCGGGACTAGCGGACTACACAGATACGCAGTATTTT,CASSLLSGLADYTDTQYF
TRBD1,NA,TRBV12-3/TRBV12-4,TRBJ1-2,TGTGCCAGCAGTAGGGGACAGCACCCCATTGGCTACACCTTC,CASSRGQHPIGYTF
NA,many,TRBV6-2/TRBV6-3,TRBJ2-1,TGTGCCAGCAAACCTGAACACAATGAGCAGTTCTTC,CASKPEHNEQFF
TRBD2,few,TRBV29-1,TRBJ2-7,TGCAGCGTTGTTTCGGGGACTAGCGGGTACGAGCAGTACTTC,CSVVSGTSGYEQYF
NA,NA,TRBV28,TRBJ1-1,TGTGCCAGCAGTTTATTCCGGCAGGGGTCCCGTCTGGGCACTGAAGCTTTCTTT,CASSLFRQGSRLGTEAFF
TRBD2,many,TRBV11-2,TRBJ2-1,TGTGCCAGCAGCTCTAGCGGGAGGCACTACAATGAGCAGTTCTTC,CASSSSGRHYNEQFF
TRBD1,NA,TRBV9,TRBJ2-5,TGTGCCAGCAGCGGACCCCGGACAGGGGGCGTGGAGACCCAGTACTTC,CASSGPRTGGVETQYF
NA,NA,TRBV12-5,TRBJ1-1,TGTGCTAGTGGTTTGGTACTAGGCAAAAAGAACACTGAAGCTTTCTTT,CASGLVLGKKNTEAFF
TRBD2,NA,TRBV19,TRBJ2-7,TGTGCCAGTAGTGTTCTAGCGGGAGCCCCCTACGAGCAGTACTTC,CASSVLAGAPYEQYF
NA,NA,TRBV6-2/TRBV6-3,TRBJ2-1,TGTGCCAGCAGTTACTCTAGTGTAATGAATGAGCAGTTCTTC,CASSYSSVMNEQFF